These T cell receptor beta chains were read from a single sample in a study of shared clonotypes between healthy human individuals. Here immunoSEQ multiplex PCR was the method, and the copy in TCRdb shows in-frame clones only, minus some. The sample contains hundreds of thousands of clones, around 73% of which appear only once. The specimen sequenced was memory CD4+ T cells sorted from blood. These receptor sequences come from a woman in her 30s in good health. The CDR3 runs from the conserved cysteine through the conserved F or W. The D gene is left open where the match is weak. Clone size is given for some rows only: seen once, a few or many times, or a class if the clone is expanded.

V gene,D gene,clone size,J gene,CDR3 DNA,CDR3 protein
TRBV11-3,-,-,TRBJ2-1,TGTGCCAGCAGCTTAGATGGGGGTAGGACCAATGAGCAGTTCTTC,CASSLDGGRTNEQFF
TRBV9,TRBD2,few,TRBJ2-7,TGTGCCAGCAGCTCGGGGGAGGGCGAGCAGTACTTC,CASSSGEGEQYF
TRBV27,-,once,TRBJ2-7,TGTGCCAGCAGTTTAGAATCCAGGGGTGGTTACGAGCAGTACTTC,CASSLESRGGYEQYF
TRBV5-1,TRBD1,-,TRBJ2-7,TGCGCCAGCAGCTTGTGGGGCTTTCTGAAGGACAGGGTAAACGAGCAGTACTTC,CASSLWGFLKDRVNEQYF
TRBV6-1,TRBD1,-,TRBJ2-2,TGTGCCAGCAACCAGGACAGGGCCACCGGGGAGCTGTTTTTT,CASNQDRATGELFF
TRBV11-1,TRBD1,-,TRBJ2-7,TGTGCCAGCAGCATCCGGGACAGTTTATCCGAGCAGTACTTC,CASSIRDSLSEQYF
TRBV29-1,-,-,TRBJ2-5,TGCAGCGCTCGAGCGGGCGGTACCCAAGAGACCCAGTACTTC,CSARAGGTQETQYF
TRBV7-9,-,-,TRBJ2-3,TGTGCCAGCAGCCCAGGATCGAAACGCACAGATACGCAGTATTTT,CASSPGSKRTDTQYF
TRBV29-1,TRBD1,-,TRBJ2-7,TGCAGCGGAGGGACAGTTGACTCCTACGAGCAGTACTTC,CSGGTVDSYEQYF
TRBV28,TRBD2,-,TRBJ2-1,TGTGCCAGCCGCCCGGGGGGGGCTGGCGGGAGGAGCTCCTACAATGAGCAGTTCTTC,CASRPGGAGGRSSYNEQFF
TRBV15,-,-,TRBJ2-3,TGTGCCACCAGCAGAGATTGGGATTCGGCATCCACAGATACGCAGTATTTT,CATSRDWDSASTDTQYF
TRBV5-1,TRBD2,-,TRBJ2-2,TGCGCCAGCAGTTACAGCGGGATTTTGACCGGGGAGCTGTTTTTT,CASSYSGILTGELFF
TRBV4-1,-,-,TRBJ2-7,TGCGCCAGCAGCCAAACAGCAGGGTTTTACGAGCAGTACTTC,CASSQTAGFYEQYF
TRBV19,TRBD1,-,TRBJ2-1,TGTGCCAGTAGTAAGACAGGGTCTTATCCCCTCAATGAGCAGTTCTTC,CASSKTGSYPLNEQFF
TRBV2,-,-,TRBJ1-1,TGTGCCAGCAGTGTCGTGGGGGCGCGAACTGAAGCTTTCTTT,CASSVVGARTEAFF
TRBV5-1,TRBD2,once,TRBJ2-2,TGCGCCAGTCGACTAGCGGGCCTCCACACCGGGGAGCTGTTTTTT,CASRLAGLHTGELFF
TRBV29-1,-,-,TRBJ1-1,TGCAGCGTAGAAATGAACACTGAAGCTTTCTTT,CSVEMNTEAFF
TRBV5-4,-,many,TRBJ2-1,TGTGCCAGCAGCTTGCAGGCAGGGCGCAAGGATGAGCAGTTCTTC,CASSLQAGRKDEQFF
TRBV19,-,-,TRBJ1-2,TGTGCCAGTATGAGCAGGAATTATGGCTACACCTTC,CASMSRNYGYTF
TRBV6-1,-,many,TRBJ1-2,TGTGCCAGCAGTGAAGCAGGGATATCTGGCTACACCTTC,CASSEAGISGYTF
TRBV23-1,-,-,TRBJ2-7,TGCGCCAGCGGTCGGGGGTTACGCTACGAGCAGTACTTC,CASGRGLRYEQYF
TRBV6-5,TRBD1,-,TRBJ1-5,TGTGCCAGCAGTCCTACCCCGACAGGGGCCCTGAGTTTT,CASSPTPTGALSF
TRBV19,-,-,TRBJ1-2,TGTGCCAGTAGCAGTGTCCACAGGGGCTACACCTTC,CASSSVHRGYTF
TRBV6-5,TRBD2,-,TRBJ2-3,TGTGCCAGCTATACAAGAGCGGGAGTTATGGATACGCAGTATTTT,CASYTRAGVMDTQYF
TRBV6-5,TRBD1,once,TRBJ2-2,TGTGCCAGCTCCGGGACAGGGCCTTGGGGGGAGCTGTTTTTT,CASSGTGPWGELFF
TRBV7-3,-,few,TRBJ2-3,TGTGCCAGCAGCTATCAAGATACGCAGTATTTT,CASSYQDTQYF
TRBV5-1,-,-,TRBJ1-4,TGCGCCAGCAGCTTGGATGGGGATGAAAAACTGTTTTTT,CASSLDGDEKLFF
TRBV5-1,-,-,TRBJ2-6,TGCGCCAGCGGCAGGCTCGGAACAACCTCTGGGGCCAACGTCCTGACTTTC,CASGRLGTTSGANVLTF
TRBV27,TRBD1,-,TRBJ2-2,TGTGCCAGCAGTCGACAGGGAGTATACAACACCGGGGAGCTGTTTTTT,CASSRQGVYNTGELFF
TRBV28,TRBD1,-,TRBJ1-1,TGTGCCAGCAGCCCGGGACAGACGAACACTGAAGCTTTCTTT,CASSPGQTNTEAFF
TRBV9,TRBD1,once,TRBJ1-2,TGTGCCAGCAGCCCGCAGGGACAGGGGCGCGGCTACACCTTC,CASSPQGQGRGYTF
TRBV10-2,TRBD1,-,TRBJ1-5,TGCGCCAGCAGTGAGTCGAGGGGGCCTAATCAGCCCCAGCATTTT,CASSESRGPNQPQHF
TRBV6-1,-,-,TRBJ2-7,TGTGCCAGCTCTTTCGACGGGAGTGGCTACGAGCAGTACTTC,CASSFDGSGYEQYF
TRBV5-1,-,-,TRBJ2-5,TGCGCCAGCAGCTTGGCCGGGAGGGCAGGGGGCGAGACCCAGTACTTC,CASSLAGRAGGETQYF
TRBV28,-,once,TRBJ2-7,TGTGCCAGCAGTTTACGACTATCCTACGAGCAGTACTTC,CASSLRLSYEQYF
TRBV6-5,TRBD2,-,TRBJ2-1,TGTGCCAGCCGCGAAGGGCTAGCGGCAGGTGAGCAGTTCTTC,CASREGLAAGEQFF
TRBV7-9,-,-,TRBJ1-2,TGTGCCAGCAGTTCAGGGTTCTATGGCTACACCTTC,CASSSGFYGYTF
TRBV5-6,TRBD2,-,TRBJ2-3,TGTGCCAGCAGCTGGAATCTACTAGCGGGAGGGAGCACAGATACGCAGTATTTT,CASSWNLLAGGSTDTQYF
TRBV5-1,-,-,TRBJ1-1,TGCGCCAGCAGCTTGGGACAGAGAATGAACACTGAAGCTTTCTTT,CASSLGQRMNTEAFF
TRBV28,-,many,TRBJ2-2,TGTGCCAGCCGGACCGGGCCGAGGACCGGGGAGCTGTTTTTT,CASRTGPRTGELFF
TRBV5-1,TRBD2,few,TRBJ2-5,TGCGCCAGCAGCCCGGGACTAGCGGAAGAGACCCAGTACTTC,CASSPGLAEETQYF
TRBV29-1,TRBD2,-,TRBJ2-1,TGCAGCGTTGAATCATATGGTGGGAGGGCCCTCAATGAGCAGTTCTTC,CSVESYGGRALNEQFF
TRBV6-5,-,-,TRBJ2-7,TGTGCCAGCAGTACCGGACATGCCTACGAGCAGTACTTC,CASSTGHAYEQYF